This T cell receptor beta chain was recovered during a study of OX40 agonist ivuxolimab in advanced cancers. Study context: The diagnoses of dose-escalation patients were hepatocellular carcinoma, melanoma, renal cell or head and neck cancer. Two patients with cutaneous melanoma and one with hepatocellular carcinoma, three in total, showed partial responses.

The ends lost 2 bases at V and 0 bases at J; junction bases unmatched: 6. From germline, CDR1 is SNHLY and CDR2 FYNNEI. The CDR3 extends over 17 amino acids. Regarding this clone: Antigen: not known.

TCRdb keeps only in-frame clones here, not all; method: immunoSEQ multiplex PCR. The sample lists 70,000 to 90,000 clones; about 89% were seen once. Study-level results: At doses 0.1 to 3.0 mg/kg, CD4+ and CD8+ clones expanded.

The source of this sequence is an adult with an advanced solid tumor such as melanoma, head and neck, liver or kidney cancer. V and J are TRBV2 and TRBJ2-1, with 8 bases fitting TRBD2. Sequenced material: CD4+ or CD8+ T cells sorted from blood, taken in a trial of the OX40 agonist ivuxolimab. CDR3 in amino acids: CASSEPYSGNSYNEQFF. CDR3 nucleotides: TGTGCCAGCAGTGAACCCTATAGCGGGAACTCCTACAATGAGCAGTTCTTC.